This TCR beta chain was identified in a study of blood T cell repertoires in COVID-19. In the study overall: Samples taken during acute and convalescent COVID-19 were collected in the United States, Italy and Spain. The cDNA or gDNA used as material had been derived from T cells, B-cell-depleted T cells, or PBMCs.

V dropped 7 bases and J dropped 2 bases, with 18 bases sitting between them. The germline V gene encodes CDR1 MNHEY and CDR2 SVGAGI. The CDR3 is made up of 15 amino acids. In the original workflow: Amplification from reference gene primers served as the basis for estimated nucleated cell counts. Profiled with immunoSEQ multiplex PCR; TCRdb holds only in-frame clones, not every one. The V and J calls and clone size were taken over from that table, and D and trimming were inferred from the DNA. The sample holds 98,000 or so clones; roughly 88% are singletons and the top ten take 2% to 2.5%. This TCR derives from a human donor in a cohort sampled during active COVID-19. The chain has TRBV6-5 and TRBJ2-7; D is perhaps TRBD1 (6 bases). The sequencing sample was made of peripheral blood. The CDR3 spells CASKLQGSLAYEQYF. CDR3 bases: TGTGCCAGCAAGTTACAGGGCAGCCTGGCCTACGAGCAGTACTTC.